Each of the 9 T cell receptor beta chains below was sequenced from the same sample in a study of cytomegalovirus exposure and HLA in healthy donors. Primers: 60 Vbeta forward and 13 Jbeta reverse. Generated by immunoSEQ multiplex PCR, the TCRdb table keeps only in-frame clones and is missing some. Recorded for this sample: about 160,000 clones. Input material: PBMCs. These receptors came from a man aged 25 to 45 in good health and CMV-seronegative.

The V and J genes are TRBV4-3 and TRBJ1-3; TRBD1 matches at 9 bases. Germline V gives CDR1 LGHNA, CDR2 YSLEER. The CDR3 consists of 20 residues. After removal of 0 bases from V and 2 bases from J, the junction contained 14 bases not matched to a gene. The CDR3 sequence is CASSQDPPSGTGSTGNTIYF. The DNA of the CDR3 is TGCGCCAGCAGCCAAGACCCTCCATCCGGGACAGGGTCTACTGGAAACACCATATATTTT.

The genes are TRBV28 and TRBJ1-5, with D perhaps matching TRBD1 (5 bases). The CDR3 has 15 amino acids. Germline V gene data show CDR1 as MDHEN and CDR2 as SYDVKM. V lost 6 bases and J 0 bases, leaving 12 bases between the germline ends. CDR3 protein: CASRRTYYSNQPQHF. CDR3 nucleotide sequence: TGTGCCAGCAGGCGGACATATTATAGCAATCAGCCCCAGCATTTT.

This sequence joins TRBV9 and TRBJ1-1; 8 positions match TRBD1. Losses at the gene ends were 3 bases for V and 0 bases for J; bases not matched to a gene: 4. This CDR3 is built from 15 residues. The germline CDR1 and CDR2 sequences are SGDLS and YYNGEE. The CDR3 region has the DNA TGTGCCAGCAGCGCCGGGACAGGAATGAACACTGAAGCTTTCTTT. Translated: CASSAGTGMNTEAFF.

In regard to this clone: Here the CDR3 omits its conserved ending phenylalanine or tryptophan, so a read error is the likely source. The limits of the CDR3 on the DNA are not certain, so only TCRdb's listed CDR3 is given. The chain employs TRBV19 and TRBJ2-7; no check of the table's D call, TRBD1, against the DNA was made. CDR1 is LNHDA, CDR2 SQIVND, per germline (reference sequence). 12 amino acids form the CDR3, both terminal residues included. CDR3 region: CASSIEEGQLPL.

This chain links TRBV9 with TRBJ2-1, with D possibly being TRBD1 (6 bases). Deletions cut 4 bases from V and 6 bases from J, with 11 bases between. Germline V gene sequence: CDR1 SGDLS, CDR2 YYNGEE. The CDR3 loop spans 13 amino acids. CDR3 bases: TGTGCCAGCAGCTTCGGGACATCCAATGAGCAGTTCTTC. Translated: CASSFGTSNEQFF.

The chain joins TRBV30 to TRBJ1-5, with 7 bases that match TRBD1. Per the germline V gene, CDR1 is GTSNPN and CDR2 is SVGIG (reference sequence). V lost 1 base to trimming and J lost 2 bases; unmatched junction nucleotides: 5. This CDR3 is 15 amino acids long. The CDR3 DNA reads TGTGCCTGGAGTGGGGGACAGTTGGGCAATCAGCCCCAGCATTTT. The encoded protein is CAWSGGQLGNQPQHF.

V usage is TRBV18 and J usage is TRBJ1-1; a weak D match, TRBD1 (6 bases). There are 14 residues in the CDR3. Germline values: CDR1 KGHSH, CDR2 LQKENI. V lost 3 bases, J lost 5 bases, and 13 bases lay in between. CDR3 nucleotide sequence: TGTGCCAGCTCACCCTACAGGGTATCGACTGAAGCTTTCTTT. The encoded protein is CASSPYRVSTEAFF.

The gene calls are TRBV6-5 and TRBJ2-3, with D maybe TRBD2 (6 bases). CDR3 length: 16 amino acids. Per germline, CDR1 MNHEY and CDR2 SVGAGI. V was clipped by 1 base and J by 0 bases, with 11 bases between them. CDR3 sequence reads: CASSYWIGGSTDTQYF. The CDR3 coding sequence is TGTGCCAGCAGTTACTGGATCGGGGGTAGCACAGATACGCAGTATTTT.

The chain carries TRBV7-9 and TRBJ1-2; D might be TRBD1 (5 bases). Deletions cut 2 bases from V and 1 base from J, with 11 bases between. This CDR3 comprises 15 residues. Germline assignment: CDR1 SEHNR and CDR2 FQNEAQ (reference sequence). The chain's CDR3 is CASSLFGGINYGYTF. Here the CDR3 DNA reads TGTGCCAGCAGCTTATTTGGGGGGATTAACTATGGCTACACCTTC. The full variable domain, with the rest looked up from reference TRBV7-9 and TRBJ1-2, is DTGVSQNPRHKITKRGQNVTFRCDPISEHNRLYWYRQTLGQGPEFLTYFQNEAQLEKSRLLSDRFSAERPKGSFSTLEIQRTEQGDSAMYLCASSLFGGINYGYTFGSGTRLTVV.